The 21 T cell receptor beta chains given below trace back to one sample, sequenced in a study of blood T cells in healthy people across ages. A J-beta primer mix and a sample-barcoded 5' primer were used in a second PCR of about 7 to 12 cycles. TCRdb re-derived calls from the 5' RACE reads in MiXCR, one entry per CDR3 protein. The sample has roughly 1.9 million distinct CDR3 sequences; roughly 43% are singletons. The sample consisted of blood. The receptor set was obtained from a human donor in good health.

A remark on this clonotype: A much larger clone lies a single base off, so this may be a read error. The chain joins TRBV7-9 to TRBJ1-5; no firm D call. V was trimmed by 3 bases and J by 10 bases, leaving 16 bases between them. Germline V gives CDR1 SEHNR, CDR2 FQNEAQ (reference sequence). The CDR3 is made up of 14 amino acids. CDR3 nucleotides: TGTGCCAGCAGCTTCGGGTCAGGAATCGGCCCCCAGCATTTT. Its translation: CASSFGSGIGPQHF.

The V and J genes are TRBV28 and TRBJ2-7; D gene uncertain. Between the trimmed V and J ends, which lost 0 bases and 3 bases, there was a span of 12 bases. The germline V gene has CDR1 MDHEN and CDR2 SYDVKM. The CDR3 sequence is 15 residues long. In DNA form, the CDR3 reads TGTGCCAGCAGTTTATGGCAGGACGTGAACTACGAGCAGTACTTC. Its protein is CASSLWQDVNYEQYF.

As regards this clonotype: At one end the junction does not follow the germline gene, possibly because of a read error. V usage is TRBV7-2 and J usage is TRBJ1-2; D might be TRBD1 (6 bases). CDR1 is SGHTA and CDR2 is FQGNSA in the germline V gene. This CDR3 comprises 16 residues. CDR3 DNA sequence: TGTGCCAGCAGCCTAGCTATGGGGGGCCTAAAATATGGCTACACCTTC. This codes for CASSLAMGGLKYGYTF.

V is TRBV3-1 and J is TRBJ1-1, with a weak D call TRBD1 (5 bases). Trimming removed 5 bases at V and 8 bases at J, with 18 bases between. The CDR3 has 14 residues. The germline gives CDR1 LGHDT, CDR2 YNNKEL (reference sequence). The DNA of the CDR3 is TGTGCCAGCAGCTTAGCTCAGGGATACGGGGAAGCTTTCTTT. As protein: CASSLAQGYGEAFF. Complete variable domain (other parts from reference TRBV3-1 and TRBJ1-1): DTAVSQTPKYLVTQMGNDKSIKCEQNLGHDTMYWYKQDSKKFLKIMFSYNNKELIINETVPNRFSPKSPDKAHLNLHINSLELGDSAVYFCASSLAQGYGEAFFGQGTRLTVV.

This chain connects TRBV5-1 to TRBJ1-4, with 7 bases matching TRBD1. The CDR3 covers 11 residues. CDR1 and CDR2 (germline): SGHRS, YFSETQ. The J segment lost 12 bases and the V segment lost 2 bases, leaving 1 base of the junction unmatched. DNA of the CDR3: TGCGCCAGCAGCTTCAGGGGGGAACTGTTTTTT. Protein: CASSFRGELFF.

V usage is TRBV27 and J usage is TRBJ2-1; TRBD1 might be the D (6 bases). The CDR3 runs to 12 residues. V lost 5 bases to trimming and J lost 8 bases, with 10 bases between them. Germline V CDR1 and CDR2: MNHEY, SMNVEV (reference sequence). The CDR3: CASSVNRDEQFF. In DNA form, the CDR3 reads TGTGCCAGCAGTGTCAACAGGGATGAGCAGTTCTTC.

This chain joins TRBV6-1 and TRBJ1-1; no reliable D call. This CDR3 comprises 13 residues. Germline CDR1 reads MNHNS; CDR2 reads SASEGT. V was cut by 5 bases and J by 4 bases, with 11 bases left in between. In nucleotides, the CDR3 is TGTGCCAGCAGTAGGACTCGGCGCACTGAAGCTTTCTTT. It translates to CASSRTRRTEAFF.

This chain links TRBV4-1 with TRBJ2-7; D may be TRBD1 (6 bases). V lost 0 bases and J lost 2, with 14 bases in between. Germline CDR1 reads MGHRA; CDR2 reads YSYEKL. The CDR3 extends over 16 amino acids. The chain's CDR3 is CASSQDSLGQTYEQYF. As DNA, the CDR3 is TGCGCCAGCAGCCAAGATTCACTCGGACAGACCTACGAGCAGTACTTC.

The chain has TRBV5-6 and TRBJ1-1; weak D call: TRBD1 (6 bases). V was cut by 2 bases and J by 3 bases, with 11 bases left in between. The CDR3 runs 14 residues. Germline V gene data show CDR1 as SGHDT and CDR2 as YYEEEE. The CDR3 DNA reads TGTGCCAGCAGCTTAGGGGGTCAGTACACTGAAGCTTTCTTT. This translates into CASSLGGQYTEAFF.

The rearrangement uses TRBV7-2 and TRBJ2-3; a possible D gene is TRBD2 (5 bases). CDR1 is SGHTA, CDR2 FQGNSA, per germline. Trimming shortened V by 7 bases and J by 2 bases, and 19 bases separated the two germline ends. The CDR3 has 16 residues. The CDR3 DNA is TGTGCCAGCACCCGCATAGGAGGCGGACTCACAGATACGCAGTATTTT. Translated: CASTRIGGGLTDTQYF.

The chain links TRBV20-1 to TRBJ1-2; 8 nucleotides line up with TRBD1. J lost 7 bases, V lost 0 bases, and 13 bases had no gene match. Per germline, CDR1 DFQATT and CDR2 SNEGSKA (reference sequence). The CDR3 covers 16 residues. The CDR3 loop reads CSARDLQTGGRGGYTF. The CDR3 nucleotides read TGCAGTGCTAGAGACCTCCAAACAGGGGGAAGGGGTGGCTACACCTTC.

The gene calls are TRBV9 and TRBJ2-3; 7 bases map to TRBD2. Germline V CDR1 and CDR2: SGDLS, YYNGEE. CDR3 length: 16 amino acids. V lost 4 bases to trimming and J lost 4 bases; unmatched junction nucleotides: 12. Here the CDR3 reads CASSPNQAGVSDTQYF. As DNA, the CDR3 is TGTGCCAGCAGCCCTAATCAGGCGGGAGTCTCAGATACGCAGTATTTT.

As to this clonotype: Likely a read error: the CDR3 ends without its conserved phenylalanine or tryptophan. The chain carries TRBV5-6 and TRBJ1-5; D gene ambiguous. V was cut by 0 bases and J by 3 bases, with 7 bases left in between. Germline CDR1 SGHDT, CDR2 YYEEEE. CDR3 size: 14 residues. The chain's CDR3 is CASSLGIFNQPQHC. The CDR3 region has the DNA TGTGCCAGCAGCTTGGGAATTTTCAATCAGCCCCAGCATTGT.

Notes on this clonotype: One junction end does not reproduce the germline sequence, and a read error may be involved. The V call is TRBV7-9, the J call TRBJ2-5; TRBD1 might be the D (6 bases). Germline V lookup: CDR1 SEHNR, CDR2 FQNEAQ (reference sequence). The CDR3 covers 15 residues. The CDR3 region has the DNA TGTGCCAACAGCTTAGAGGACAGAATTAAAGAGACCCAGTACTTC. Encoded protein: CANSLEDRIKETQYF.

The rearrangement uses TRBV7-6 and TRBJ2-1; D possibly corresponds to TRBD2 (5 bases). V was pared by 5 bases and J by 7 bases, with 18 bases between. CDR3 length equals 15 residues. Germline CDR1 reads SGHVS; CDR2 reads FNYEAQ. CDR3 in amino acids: CASSPPGSYNNEQFF. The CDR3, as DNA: TGTGCCAGCAGCCCACCGGGAAGTTACAATAATGAGCAGTTCTTC.

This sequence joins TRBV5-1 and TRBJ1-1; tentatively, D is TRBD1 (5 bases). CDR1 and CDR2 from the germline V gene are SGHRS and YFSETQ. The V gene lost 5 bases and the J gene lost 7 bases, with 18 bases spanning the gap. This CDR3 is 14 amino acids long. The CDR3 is CASSFSLDSNEAFF. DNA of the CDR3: TGCGCCAGCAGTTTTTCCCTAGACAGCAATGAAGCTTTCTTT. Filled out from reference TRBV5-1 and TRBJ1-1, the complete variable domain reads KAGVTQTPRYLIKTRGQQVTLSCSPISGHRSVSWYQQTPGQGLQFLFEYFSETQRNKGNFPGRFSGRQFSNSRSEMNVSTLELGDSALYLCASSFSLDSNEAFFGQGTRLTVV.

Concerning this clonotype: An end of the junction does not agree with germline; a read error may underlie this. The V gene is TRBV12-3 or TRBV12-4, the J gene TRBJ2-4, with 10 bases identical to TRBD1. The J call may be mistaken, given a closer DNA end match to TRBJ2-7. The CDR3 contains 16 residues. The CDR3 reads CTSMSLRGQGWYEQYF. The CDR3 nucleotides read TGTACCAGCATGTCTTTGAGGGGACAGGGGTGGTACGAGCAGTACTTC.

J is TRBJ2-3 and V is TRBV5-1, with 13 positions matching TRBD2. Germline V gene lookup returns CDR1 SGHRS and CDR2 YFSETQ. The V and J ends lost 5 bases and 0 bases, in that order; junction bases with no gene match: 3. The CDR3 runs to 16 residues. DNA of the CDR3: TGCGCCAGCAGGGGGACTAGCGGGACTAGCACAGATACGCAGTATTTT. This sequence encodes CASRGTSGTSTDTQYF.

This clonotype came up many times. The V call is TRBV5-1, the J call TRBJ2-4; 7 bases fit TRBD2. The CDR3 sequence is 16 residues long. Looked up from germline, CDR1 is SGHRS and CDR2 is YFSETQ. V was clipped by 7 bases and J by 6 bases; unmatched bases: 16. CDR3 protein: CASRSAPRGGGNIQYF. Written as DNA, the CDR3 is TGCGCCAGCCGCAGCGCGCCTCGTGGGGGGGGAAACATTCAGTACTTC.

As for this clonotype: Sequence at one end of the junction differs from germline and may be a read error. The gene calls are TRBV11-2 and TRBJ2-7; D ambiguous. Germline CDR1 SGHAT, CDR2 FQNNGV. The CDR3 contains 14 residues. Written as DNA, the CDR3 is TGTGCCAGCAGCTTAGATTTCGCGACCTACGAGCAATACTTC. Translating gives CASSLDFATYEQYF.

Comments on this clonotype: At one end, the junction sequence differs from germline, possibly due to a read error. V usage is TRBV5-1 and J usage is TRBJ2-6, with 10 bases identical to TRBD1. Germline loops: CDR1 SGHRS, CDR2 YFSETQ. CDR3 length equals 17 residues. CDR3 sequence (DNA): TGCGCCAGCAATCCGGGACAGGGGTTTGTTGGGGCCAACGTCCGGACTTTC. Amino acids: CASNPGQGFVGANVRTF.